This record covers a single T cell receptor beta chain. CDR1 and CDR2 (germline): SGHRS, YFSETQ. This CDR3 region has 15 residues. Trimming cost V 4 bases and J 6 bases; bases outside gene matches: 10. The sample originates from a study of T cell responses to AZD1222 COVID-19 vaccine. The table came from immunoSEQ multiplex PCR; TCRdb's copy has only in-frame clones and leaves some out. The table records about 130,000 clones, approximately 85% of them present only once. The TCR sequence derives from an adult in good health. The chain employs TRBV5-1 and TRBJ2-1, with 7 bases fitting TRBD1. The sequences come from peripheral blood, collected on day 0 of MenACWY control vaccination. The CDR3 protein is CASSVTGAWGNEQFF. DNA of the CDR3: TGCGCCAGCAGCGTAACAGGGGCATGGGGCAATGAGCAGTTCTTC.